The clone carrying this TCR beta chain showed up just a few times. What it binds is unknown. TCRdb redid the calling of the RT-PCR reads with MiXCR, one entry per CDR3 protein. This sample has around 190,000 distinct CDR3 sequences, with over 13% found just once. CDR3 length equals 16 residues. V lost 4 bases to trimming and J lost 9 bases; unmatched junction nucleotides: 15. Germline-derived CDR1 and CDR2 are SGHVS and FQNEAQ. This sample was taken from a study of response to subunit inactivated influenza vaccine. Overall study findings and caveats: There was a suggestion from the authors that each seasonal influenza vaccination recruits few new T cells.

The V gene is TRBV7-8, the J gene TRBJ2-1; TRBD2 matches 7 bases. The TCR sequence derives from a man over 45 who received an inactivated influenza vaccine. The sample consisted of CD8+ T cells sorted from PBMCs, taken 4 to 6 days after vaccination. The CDR3 DNA reads as TGTGCCAGCAGCTCACATGAGCGGGGATGGTTGGGTGAGCAGTTCTTC. Translating gives CASSSHERGWLGEQFF.